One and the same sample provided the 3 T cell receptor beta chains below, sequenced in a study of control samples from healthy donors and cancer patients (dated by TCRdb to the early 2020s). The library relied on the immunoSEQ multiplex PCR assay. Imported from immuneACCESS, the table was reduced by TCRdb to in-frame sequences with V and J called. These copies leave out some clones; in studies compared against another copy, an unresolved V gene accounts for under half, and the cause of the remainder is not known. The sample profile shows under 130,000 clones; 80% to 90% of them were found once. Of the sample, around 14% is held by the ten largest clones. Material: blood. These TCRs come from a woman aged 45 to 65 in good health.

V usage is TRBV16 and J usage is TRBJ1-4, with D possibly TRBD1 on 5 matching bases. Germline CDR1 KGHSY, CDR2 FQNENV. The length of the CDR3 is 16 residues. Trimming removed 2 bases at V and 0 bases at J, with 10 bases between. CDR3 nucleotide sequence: TGTGCCAGCAGCCAAGGACACAGTGCAACTAATGAAAAACTGTTTTTT. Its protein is CASSQGHSATNEKLFF. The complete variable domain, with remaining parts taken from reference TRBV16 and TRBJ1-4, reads GEEVAQTPKHLVRGEGQKAKLYCAPIKGHSYVFWYQQVLKNEFKFLISFQNENVFDETGMPKERFSAKCLPNSPCSLEIQATKLEDSAVYFCASSQGHSATNEKLFFGSGTQLSVL.

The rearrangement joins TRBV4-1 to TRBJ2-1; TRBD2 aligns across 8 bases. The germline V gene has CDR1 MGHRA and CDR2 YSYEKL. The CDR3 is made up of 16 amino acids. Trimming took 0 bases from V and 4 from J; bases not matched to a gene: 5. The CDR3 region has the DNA TGCGCCAGCAGCCAAGAAACTAGCGGAACTTACAATGAGCAGTTCTTC. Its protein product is CASSQETSGTYNEQFF.

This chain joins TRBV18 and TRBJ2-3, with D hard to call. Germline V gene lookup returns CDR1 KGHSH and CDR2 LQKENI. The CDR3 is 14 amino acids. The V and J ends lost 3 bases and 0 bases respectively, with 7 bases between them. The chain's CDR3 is CASSPLVSTDTQYF. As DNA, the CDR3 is TGTGCCAGCTCACCTTTAGTTAGCACAGATACGCAGTATTTT.